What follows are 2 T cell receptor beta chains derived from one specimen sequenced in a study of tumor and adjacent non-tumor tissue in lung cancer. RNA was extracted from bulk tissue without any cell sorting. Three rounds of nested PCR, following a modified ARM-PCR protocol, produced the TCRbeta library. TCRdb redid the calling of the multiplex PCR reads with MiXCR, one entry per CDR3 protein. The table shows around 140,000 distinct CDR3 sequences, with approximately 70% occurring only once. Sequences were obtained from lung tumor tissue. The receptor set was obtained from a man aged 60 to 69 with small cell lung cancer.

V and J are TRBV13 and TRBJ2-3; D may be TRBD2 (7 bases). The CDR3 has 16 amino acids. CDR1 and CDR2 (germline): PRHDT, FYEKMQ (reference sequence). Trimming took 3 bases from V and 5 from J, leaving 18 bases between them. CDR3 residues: CASSFRAKGGGDTQYF. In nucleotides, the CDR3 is TGTGCCAGCAGCTTCAGGGCTAAGGGGGGGGGAGATACGCAGTATTTT.

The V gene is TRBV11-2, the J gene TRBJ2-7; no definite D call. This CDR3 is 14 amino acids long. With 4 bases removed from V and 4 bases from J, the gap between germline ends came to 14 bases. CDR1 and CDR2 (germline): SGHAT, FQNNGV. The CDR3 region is CASSSPRKQYEQYF. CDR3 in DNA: TGTGCCAGCAGCTCCCCCCGGAAACAATACGAGCAGTACTTC.